Included here is one T cell receptor (beta chain) sequence, with context. The record originates from a study of blood T cell repertoires in COVID-19. About the research overall: Whether acute or convalescent, the COVID-19 samples came from the United States, Italy and Spain. PBMCs, B-cell-depleted T cells, or T cells were the source of the cDNA or gDNA that made up the material.

Original analysis: Nucleated cell counts were estimated from reference gene primer amplification. Only in-frame clones appear in the TCRdb table, and some are missing; sequencing was by immunoSEQ multiplex PCR. D and trimming were read from the DNA, whereas the V and J calls and clone size are those reported in that table. The sample holds 390,000 or so clones; about nine tenths are singletons and the top ten take about 1.5%. Material for sequencing was peripheral blood. The origin of this receptor is a woman in her thirties with active or convalescent COVID-19.

The CDR3 is CASSNLARGGNIQYF. CDR3 DNA sequence: TGTGCCAGCAGTAACCTAGCGAGGGGGGGAAACATTCAGTACTTC. This chain links TRBV2 with TRBJ2-4, with a possible D match to TRBD2 (7 bases). V was shortened by 5 bases and J by 6 bases, with 17 bases between the two germline ends. The length of the CDR3 is 15 residues. Per the germline V gene, CDR1 is SNHLY and CDR2 is FYNNEI. The variable domain in full, completed from reference TRBV2 and TRBJ2-4, reads EPEVTQTPSHQVTQMGQEVILRCVPISNHLYFYWYRQILGQKVEFLVSFYNNEISEKSEIFDDQFSVERPDGSNFTLKIRSTKLEDSAMYFCASSNLARGGNIQYFGAGTRLSVL.